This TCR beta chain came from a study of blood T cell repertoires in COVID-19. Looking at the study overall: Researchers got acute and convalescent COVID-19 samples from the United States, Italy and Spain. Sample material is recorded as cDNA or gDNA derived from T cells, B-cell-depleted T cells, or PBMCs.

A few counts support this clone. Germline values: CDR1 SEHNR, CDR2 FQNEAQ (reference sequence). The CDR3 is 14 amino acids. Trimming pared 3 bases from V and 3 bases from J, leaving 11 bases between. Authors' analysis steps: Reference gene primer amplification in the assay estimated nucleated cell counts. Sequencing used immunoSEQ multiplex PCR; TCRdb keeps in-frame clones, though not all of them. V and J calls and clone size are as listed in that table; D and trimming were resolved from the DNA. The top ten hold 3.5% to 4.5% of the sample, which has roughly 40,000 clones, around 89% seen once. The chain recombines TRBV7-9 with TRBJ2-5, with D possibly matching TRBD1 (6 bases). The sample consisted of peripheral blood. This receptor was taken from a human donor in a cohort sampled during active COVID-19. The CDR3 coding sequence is TGTGCCAGCAGCTTTTGGGCAGGGGAAGAGACCCAGTACTTC. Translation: CASSFWAGEETQYF.